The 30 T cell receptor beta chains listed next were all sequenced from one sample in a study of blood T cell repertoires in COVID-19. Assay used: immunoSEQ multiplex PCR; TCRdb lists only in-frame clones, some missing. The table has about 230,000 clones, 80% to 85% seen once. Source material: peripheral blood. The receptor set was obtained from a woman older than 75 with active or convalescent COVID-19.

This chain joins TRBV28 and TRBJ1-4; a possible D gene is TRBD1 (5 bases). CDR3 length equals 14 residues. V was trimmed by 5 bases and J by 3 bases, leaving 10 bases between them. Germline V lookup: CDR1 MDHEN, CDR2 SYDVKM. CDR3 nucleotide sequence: TGTGCCAGCAGTAGCAGGGTAGCTAATGAAAAACTGTTTTTT. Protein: CASSSRVANEKLFF.

The CDR3 sequence is CASSLNGRLTASGGAGEQYF. In nucleotides, the CDR3 is TGCGCCAGCAGCTTGAACGGAAGATTAACCGCTAGCGGGGGGGCAGGCGAGCAGTACTTC. V is TRBV5-1 and J is TRBJ2-7; the match to TRBD2 covers 12 bases. The CDR3 sequence is 20 residues long. The germline V gene encodes CDR1 SGHRS and CDR2 YFSETQ. After removal of 1 base from V and 6 bases from J, the junction contained 20 bases not matched to a gene. Variable domain in full (rest from reference TRBV5-1 and TRBJ2-7): KAGVTQTPRYLIKTRGQQVTLSCSPISGHRSVSWYQQTPGQGLQFLFEYFSETQRNKGNFPGRFSGRQFSNSRSEMNVSTLELGDSALYLCASSLNGRLTASGGAGEQYFGPGTRLTVT.

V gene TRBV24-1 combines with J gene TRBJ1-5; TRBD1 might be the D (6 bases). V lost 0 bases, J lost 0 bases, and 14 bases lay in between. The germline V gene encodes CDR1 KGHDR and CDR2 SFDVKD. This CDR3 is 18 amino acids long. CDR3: CATSDLEGGGYSNQPQHF. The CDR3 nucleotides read TGTGCCACCAGTGATTTGGAGGGGGGGGGATATAGCAATCAGCCCCAGCATTTT.

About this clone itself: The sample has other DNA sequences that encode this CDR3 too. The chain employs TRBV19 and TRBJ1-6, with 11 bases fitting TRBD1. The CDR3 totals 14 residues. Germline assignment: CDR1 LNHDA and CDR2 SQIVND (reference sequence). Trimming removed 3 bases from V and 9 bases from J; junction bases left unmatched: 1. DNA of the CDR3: TGTGCCAGTAGTATCGGGACAGGGGGTTCACCCCTCCACTTT. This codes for CASSIGTGGSPLHF.

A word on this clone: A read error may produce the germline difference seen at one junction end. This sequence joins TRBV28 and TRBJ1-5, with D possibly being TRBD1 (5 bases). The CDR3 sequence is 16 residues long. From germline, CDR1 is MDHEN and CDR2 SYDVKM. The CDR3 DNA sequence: TGTGCCGGCAGTCGATGGGGGGTTTATAGCAATCAGCCCCAGCATTTT. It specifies CAGSRWGVYSNQPQHF.

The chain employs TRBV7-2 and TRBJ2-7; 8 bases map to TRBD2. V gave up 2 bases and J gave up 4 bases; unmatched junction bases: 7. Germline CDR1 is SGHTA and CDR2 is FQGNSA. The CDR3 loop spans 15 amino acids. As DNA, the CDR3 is TGTGCCAGCAGCTTATCCAGCGGGGGACCGTACGAGCAGTACTTC. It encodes CASSLSSGGPYEQYF.

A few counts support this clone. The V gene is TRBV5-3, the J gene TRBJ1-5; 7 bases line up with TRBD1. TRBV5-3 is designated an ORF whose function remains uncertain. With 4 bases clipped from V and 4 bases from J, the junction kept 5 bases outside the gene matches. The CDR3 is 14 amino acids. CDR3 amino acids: CARSHGTENQPQHF. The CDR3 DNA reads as TGTGCCAGAAGCCACGGGACAGAGAATCAGCCCCAGCATTTT.

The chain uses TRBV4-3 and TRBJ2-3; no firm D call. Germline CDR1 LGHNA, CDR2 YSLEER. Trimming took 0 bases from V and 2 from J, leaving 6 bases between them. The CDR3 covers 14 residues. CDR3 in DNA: TGCGCCAGCAGCCAAGAACTGAACACAGATACGCAGTATTTT. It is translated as CASSQELNTDTQYF.

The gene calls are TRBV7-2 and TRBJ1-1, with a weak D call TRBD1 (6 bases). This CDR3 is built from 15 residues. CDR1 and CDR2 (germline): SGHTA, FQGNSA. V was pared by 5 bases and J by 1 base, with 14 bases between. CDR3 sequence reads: CASSEYRAGNTEAFF. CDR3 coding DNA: TGTGCCAGCAGCGAATACAGGGCGGGGAACACTGAAGCTTTCTTT. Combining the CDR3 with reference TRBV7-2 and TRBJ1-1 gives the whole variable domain GAGVSQSPSNKVTEKGKDVELRCDPISGHTALYWYRQSLGQGLEFLIYFQGNSAPDKSGLPSDRFSAERTGGSVSTLTIQRTQQEDSAVYLCASSEYRAGNTEAFFGQGTRLTVV.

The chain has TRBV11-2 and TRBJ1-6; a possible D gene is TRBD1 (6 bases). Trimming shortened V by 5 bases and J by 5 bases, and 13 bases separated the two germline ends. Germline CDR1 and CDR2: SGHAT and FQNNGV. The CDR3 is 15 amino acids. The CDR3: CASSVRGGDNSPLHF. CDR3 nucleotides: TGTGCCAGCAGCGTAAGAGGGGGAGATAATTCACCCCTCCACTTT. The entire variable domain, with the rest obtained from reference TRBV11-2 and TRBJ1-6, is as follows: EAGVAQSPRYKIIEKRQSVAFWCNPISGHATLYWYQQILGQGPKLLIQFQNNGVVDDSQLPKDRFSAERLKGVDSTLKIQPAKLEDSAVYLCASSVRGGDNSPLHFGNGTRLTVT.

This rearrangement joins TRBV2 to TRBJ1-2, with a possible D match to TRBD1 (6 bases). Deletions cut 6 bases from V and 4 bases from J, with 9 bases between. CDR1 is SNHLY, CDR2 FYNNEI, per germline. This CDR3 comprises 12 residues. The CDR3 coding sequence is TGTGCCAGCAGCGAGGGGGTCTATGGCTACACCTTC. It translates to CASSEGVYGYTF.

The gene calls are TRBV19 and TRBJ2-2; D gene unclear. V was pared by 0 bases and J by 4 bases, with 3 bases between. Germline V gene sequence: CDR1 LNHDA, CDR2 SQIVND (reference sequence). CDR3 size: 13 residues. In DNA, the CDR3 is TGTGCCAGTAGTATAGATATCACCGGGGAGCTGTTTTTT. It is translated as CASSIDITGELFF.

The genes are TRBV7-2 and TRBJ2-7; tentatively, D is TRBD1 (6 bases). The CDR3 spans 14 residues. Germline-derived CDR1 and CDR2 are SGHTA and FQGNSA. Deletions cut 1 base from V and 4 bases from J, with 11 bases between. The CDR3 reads CASSLVGAIYEQYF. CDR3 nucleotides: TGTGCCAGCAGCTTAGTGGGGGCCATATACGAGCAGTACTTC.

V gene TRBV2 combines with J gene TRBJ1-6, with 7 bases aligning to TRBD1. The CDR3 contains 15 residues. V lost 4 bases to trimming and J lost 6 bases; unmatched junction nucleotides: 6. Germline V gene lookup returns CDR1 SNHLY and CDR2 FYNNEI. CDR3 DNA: TGTGCCAGCAGTGGTCGACAGGGCGTTAATTCACCCCTCCACTTT. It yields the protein CASSGRQGVNSPLHF.

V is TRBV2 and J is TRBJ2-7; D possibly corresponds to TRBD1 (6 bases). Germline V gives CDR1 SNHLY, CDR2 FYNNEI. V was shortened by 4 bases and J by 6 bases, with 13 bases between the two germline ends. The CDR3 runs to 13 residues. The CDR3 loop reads CASSGQGSGEQYF. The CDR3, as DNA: TGTGCCAGCAGTGGTCAGGGGTCGGGCGAGCAGTACTTC.

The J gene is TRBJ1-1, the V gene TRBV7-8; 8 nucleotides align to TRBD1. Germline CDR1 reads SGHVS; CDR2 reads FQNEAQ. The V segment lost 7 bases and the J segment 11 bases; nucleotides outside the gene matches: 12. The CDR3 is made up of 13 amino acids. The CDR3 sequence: CASTVGQGWVAFF. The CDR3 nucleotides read TGTGCCAGCACCGTCGGACAGGGTTGGGTCGCTTTCTTT. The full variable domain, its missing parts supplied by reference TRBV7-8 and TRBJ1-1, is GAGVSQSPRYKVAKRGQDVALRCDPISGHVSLFWYQQALGQGPEFLTYFQNEAQLDKSGLPSDRFFAERPEGSVSTLKIQRTQQEDSAVYLCASTVGQGWVAFFGQGTRLTVV.

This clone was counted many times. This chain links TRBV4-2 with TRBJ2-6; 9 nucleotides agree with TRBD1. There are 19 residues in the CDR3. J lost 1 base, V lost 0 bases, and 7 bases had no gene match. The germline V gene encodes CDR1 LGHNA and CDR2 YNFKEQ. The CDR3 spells CASSQDARTGVSGANVLTF. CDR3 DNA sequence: TGTGCCAGCAGCCAAGACGCACGGACAGGGGTTTCTGGGGCCAACGTCCTGACTTTC.

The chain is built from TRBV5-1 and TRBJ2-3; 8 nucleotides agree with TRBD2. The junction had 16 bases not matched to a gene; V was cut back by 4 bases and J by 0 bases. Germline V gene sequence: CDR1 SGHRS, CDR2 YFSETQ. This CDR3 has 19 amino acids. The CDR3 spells CASSRGPQERGTSTDTQYF. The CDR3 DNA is TGCGCCAGCAGCCGGGGCCCTCAGGAGCGGGGGACCAGCACAGATACGCAGTATTTT.

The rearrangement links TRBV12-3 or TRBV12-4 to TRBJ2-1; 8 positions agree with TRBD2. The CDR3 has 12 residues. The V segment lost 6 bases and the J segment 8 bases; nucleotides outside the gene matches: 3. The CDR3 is CASRGLADEQFF. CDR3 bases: TGTGCCAGCAGAGGACTAGCCGATGAGCAGTTCTTC.

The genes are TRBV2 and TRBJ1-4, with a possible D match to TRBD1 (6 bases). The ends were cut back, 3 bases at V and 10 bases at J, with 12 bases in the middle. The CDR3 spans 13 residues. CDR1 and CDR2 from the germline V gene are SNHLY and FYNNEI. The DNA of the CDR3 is TGTGCCAGCAGTGAGCAGGGGAGCGGAAAACTGTTTTTT. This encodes CASSEQGSGKLFF.

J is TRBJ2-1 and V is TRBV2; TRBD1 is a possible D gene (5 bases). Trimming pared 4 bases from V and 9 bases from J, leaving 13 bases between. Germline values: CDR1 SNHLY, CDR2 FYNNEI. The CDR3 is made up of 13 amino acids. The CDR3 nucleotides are TGTGCCAGCAGTGGCGCAGGGCGAGTTGAGCAGTTCTTC. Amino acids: CASSGAGRVEQFF.

The DNA for the CDR3 is TGTGCCAGCAGCTTAATCGGGGACACTGAAGCTTTCTTT. It translates to CASSLIGDTEAFF. This chain connects TRBV7-2 to TRBJ1-1; D is unclear. V lost 2 bases, J lost 3 bases, and 7 bases lay in between. CDR1 and CDR2 from the germline V gene are SGHTA and FQGNSA. The CDR3 is 13 amino acids. The full variable domain, in which reference TRBV7-2 and TRBJ1-1 provide the parts outside the CDR3, is GAGVSQSPSNKVTEKGKDVELRCDPISGHTALYWYRQSLGQGLEFLIYFQGNSAPDKSGLPSDRFSAERTGGSVSTLTIQRTQQEDSAVYLCASSLIGDTEAFFGQGTRLTVV.

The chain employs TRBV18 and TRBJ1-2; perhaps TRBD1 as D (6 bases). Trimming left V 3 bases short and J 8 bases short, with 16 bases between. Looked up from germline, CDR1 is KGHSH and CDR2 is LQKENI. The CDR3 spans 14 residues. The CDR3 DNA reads TGTGCCAGCTCACCCCTGGACAGAGTAAAGGGCTACACCTTC. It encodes CASSPLDRVKGYTF.

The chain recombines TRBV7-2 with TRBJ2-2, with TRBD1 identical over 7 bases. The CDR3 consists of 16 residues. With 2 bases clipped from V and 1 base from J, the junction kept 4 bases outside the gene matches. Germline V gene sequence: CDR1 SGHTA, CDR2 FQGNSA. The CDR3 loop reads CASSLQGVGNTGELFF. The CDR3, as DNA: TGTGCCAGCAGCTTACAGGGGGTAGGGAACACCGGGGAGCTGTTTTTT.

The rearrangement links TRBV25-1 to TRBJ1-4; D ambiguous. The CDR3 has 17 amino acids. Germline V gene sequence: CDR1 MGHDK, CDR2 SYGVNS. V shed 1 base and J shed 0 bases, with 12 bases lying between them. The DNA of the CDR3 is TGTGCCAGCAGTGAATTGGGCATCAAAGCAACTAATGAAAAACTGTTTTTT. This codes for CASSELGIKATNEKLFF.

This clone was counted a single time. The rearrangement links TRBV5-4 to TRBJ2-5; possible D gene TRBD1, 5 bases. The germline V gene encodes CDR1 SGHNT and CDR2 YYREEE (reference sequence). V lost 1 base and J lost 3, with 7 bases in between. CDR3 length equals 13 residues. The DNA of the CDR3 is TGTGCCAGCAGCTTGAGCAGGGAAGAGACCCAGTACTTC. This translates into CASSLSREETQYF.

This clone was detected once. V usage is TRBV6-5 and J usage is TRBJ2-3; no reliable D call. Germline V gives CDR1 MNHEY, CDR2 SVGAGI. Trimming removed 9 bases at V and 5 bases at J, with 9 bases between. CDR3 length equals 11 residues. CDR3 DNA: TGTGCCAGTTCGCAGTTAGATACGCAGTATTTT. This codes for CASSQLDTQYF.

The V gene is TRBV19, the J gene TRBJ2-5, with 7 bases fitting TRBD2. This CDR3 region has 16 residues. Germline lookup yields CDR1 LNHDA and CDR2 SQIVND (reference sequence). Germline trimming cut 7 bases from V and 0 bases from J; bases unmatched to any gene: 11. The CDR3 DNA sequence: TGTGCCAGTAAAGCGGGACCAGCGGGGAACCAAGAGACCCAGTACTTC. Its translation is CASKAGPAGNQETQYF.

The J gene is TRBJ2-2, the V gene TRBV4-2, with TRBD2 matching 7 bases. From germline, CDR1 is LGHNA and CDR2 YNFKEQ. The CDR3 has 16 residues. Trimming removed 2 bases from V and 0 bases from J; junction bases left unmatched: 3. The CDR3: CASSQSGTTNTGELFF. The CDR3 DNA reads TGTGCCAGCAGCCAATCCGGGACTACGAACACCGGGGAGCTGTTTTTT.

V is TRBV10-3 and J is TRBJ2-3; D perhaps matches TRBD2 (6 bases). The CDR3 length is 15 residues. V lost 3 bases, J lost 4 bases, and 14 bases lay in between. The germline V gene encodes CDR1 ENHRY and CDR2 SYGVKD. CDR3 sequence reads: CAISDGGGKADTQYF. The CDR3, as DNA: TGTGCCATCAGTGACGGGGGAGGAAAAGCAGATACGCAGTATTTT.